The TCR beta chain under discussion was sequenced for a study of cytotoxic CD8 clonotypes in ibrutinib-treated CLL. Study summary: The patients, over ten relapsed/refractory and roughly 15 treatment-naive, included about 18 who were IGHV unmutated. The study, taken as a whole, reports: Public clonotypes proved infrequent, and on treatment they shrank or remained steady.

Germline V lookup: CDR1 SGHDT, CDR2 YYEEEE. Trimming took 5 bases from V and 3 from J; bases not matched to a gene: 11. This CDR3 has 16 residues. For this clone: Its cognate antigen is unknown.

The assay was immunoSEQ multiplex PCR, and TCRdb's table has in-frame clones only and misses some. This sample has over 9,000 clones, with 81% found just once. The TCR sequence derives from a human donor with chronic lymphocytic leukemia. This sequence joins TRBV5-6 and TRBJ1-5; TRBD1 agrees at 7 bases. The sequencing here drew on PBMCs, taken at disease progression, from a patient treated with ibrutinib. In nucleotides, the CDR3 is TGTGCCAGCAGTTTTTCCGGGACAGACATCAATCAGCCCCAGCATTTT. Translating gives CASSFSGTDINQPQHF.